This passage covers 32 T cell receptor beta chains from one sample sequenced in a study of OX40 agonist ivuxolimab in advanced cancers. Some clones are missing from TCRdb's copy, which holds only in-frame ones; the method was immunoSEQ multiplex PCR. The data show around 76,000 clones, roughly nine tenths seen once. Sequencing was performed on CD4+ or CD8+ T cells sorted from blood, taken in a trial of the OX40 agonist ivuxolimab. These receptors all stem from an adult with an advanced solid tumor such as melanoma, head and neck, liver or kidney cancer.

The chain carries TRBV7-2 and TRBJ2-5; D gene ambiguous. This CDR3 has 12 residues. Looked up from germline, CDR1 is SGHTA and CDR2 is FQGNSA. Trimming took 5 bases from V and 4 from J, leaving 8 bases between them. In DNA form, the CDR3 reads TGTGCCAGCAGCGCTGTTCGAGAGACCCAGTACTTC. Translation gives CASSAVRETQYF.

The chain links TRBV7-8 to TRBJ1-5, with a tentative D call TRBD1 (6 bases). Trimming took 8 bases from V and 7 from J, leaving 18 bases between them. CDR1 and CDR2 from the germline V gene are SGHVS and FQNEAQ. CDR3 length: 14 amino acids. Here the CDR3 reads CASENGGGHQPQHF. The CDR3 region has the DNA TGTGCCAGCGAGAACGGGGGGGGCCACCAGCCCCAGCATTTT. Full variable domain (missing parts from reference TRBV7-8 and TRBJ1-5): GAGVSQSPRYKVAKRGQDVALRCDPISGHVSLFWYQQALGQGPEFLTYFQNEAQLDKSGLPSDRFFAERPEGSVSTLKIQRTQQEDSAVYLCASENGGGHQPQHFGDGTRLSIL.

The chain employs TRBV5-1 and TRBJ1-1; D unclear. Germline lookup yields CDR1 SGHRS and CDR2 YFSETQ. The CDR3 runs to 11 residues. The V end was cut by 4 bases, the J end by 7 bases, with 8 bases between. DNA of the CDR3: TGCGCCAGCAGCGGCCTCGGTGAAGCTTTCTTT. This encodes CASSGLGEAFF.

The chain uses TRBV5-1 and TRBJ2-6; no firm D call. Germline lookup yields CDR1 SGHRS and CDR2 YFSETQ. The CDR3 runs 15 residues. Trimming shortened V by 0 bases and J by 4 bases, and 8 bases separated the two germline ends. CDR3 bases: TGCGCCAGCAGCTTGGCTCCGCACGGGGCCAACGTCCTGACTTTC. Translating it yields CASSLAPHGANVLTF.

J is TRBJ2-7 and V is TRBV7-8, with TRBD2 matching over 7 bases. J was trimmed by 1 base and V by 5 bases; bases with no gene match: 8. From germline, CDR1 is SGHVS and CDR2 FQNEAQ. The CDR3 totals 15 residues. CDR3: CASSPIGGGSYEQYF. CDR3 coding DNA: TGTGCCAGCAGCCCCATCGGCGGGGGATCCTACGAGCAGTACTTC.

V and J are TRBV7-9 and TRBJ1-1, with 8 bases that match TRBD1. The junction had 7 bases not matched to a gene; V was cut back by 8 bases and J by 5 bases. The CDR3 sequence is 13 residues long. Germline V gene sequence: CDR1 SEHNR, CDR2 FQNEAQ (reference sequence). CDR3 nucleotide sequence: TGTGCCAGCGGACGGACAGGGCCAACTGAAGCTTTCTTT. Its translation is CASGRTGPTEAFF.

The genes are TRBV13 and TRBJ2-1, with 11 bases aligning to TRBD2. Germline loops: CDR1 PRHDT, CDR2 FYEKMQ (reference sequence). J was trimmed by 7 bases and V by 2 bases; bases with no gene match: 1. CDR3 length equals 14 residues. The CDR3 spells CASSLRLAGNEQFF. The CDR3 DNA is TGTGCCAGCAGCTTAAGACTAGCGGGGAATGAGCAGTTCTTC. Together with reference TRBV13 and TRBJ2-1, the CDR3 gives the full variable domain: AAGVIQSPRHLIKEKRETATLKCYPIPRHDTVYWYQQGPGQDPQFLISFYEKMQSDKGSIPDRFSAQQFSDYHSELNMSSLELGDSALYFCASSLRLAGNEQFFGPGTRLTVL.

The chain has TRBV12-5 and TRBJ1-5; D remains ambiguous. The CDR3 runs 14 residues. The germline V gene encodes CDR1 LGHNT and CDR2 FRNRAP. The V and J ends lost 3 bases and 5 bases respectively, with 11 bases between them. The CDR3: CASGFSLGDQPQHF. As DNA, the CDR3 is TGTGCTAGTGGTTTTTCCCTGGGTGATCAGCCCCAGCATTTT.

The genes are TRBV7-9 and TRBJ1-5; 7 bases agree with TRBD1. Germline lookup yields CDR1 SEHNR and CDR2 FQNEAQ (reference sequence). The CDR3 is made up of 15 amino acids. Losses at the gene ends were 5 bases for V and 1 base for J; bases not matched to a gene: 5. Written as DNA, the CDR3 is TGTGCCAGCAGCCACCGACAGGGAAGCAATCAGCCCCAGCATTTT. Its translation: CASSHRQGSNQPQHF. The full variable domain, rest sourced from reference TRBV7-9 and TRBJ1-5, is DTGVSQNPRHKITKRGQNVTFRCDPISEHNRLYWYRQTLGQGPEFLTYFQNEAQLEKSRLLSDRFSAERPKGSFSTLEIQRTEQGDSAMYLCASSHRQGSNQPQHFGDGTRLSIL.

This chain connects TRBV27 to TRBJ2-2; D may be TRBD1 (6 bases). The V gene's germline CDR1 is MNHEY and CDR2 SMNVEV (reference sequence). V was shortened by 2 bases and J by 7 bases, with 11 bases between the two germline ends. This CDR3 comprises 14 residues. DNA for the CDR3: TGTGCCAGCAGTTTAAAAAGGGGGTTCGGGGAGCTGTTTTTT. The encoded protein is CASSLKRGFGELFF.

The chain has TRBV27 and TRBJ1-1; D remains unclear. Per germline, CDR1 MNHEY and CDR2 SMNVEV (reference sequence). The CDR3 is made up of 14 amino acids. V was pared by 0 bases and J by 11 bases, with 16 bases between. CDR3 residues: CASSLSKRWGVAFF. In nucleotides, the CDR3 is TGTGCCAGCAGTTTATCGAAACGTTGGGGAGTTGCTTTCTTT.

In its sample, this clone was seen once. The chain carries TRBV7-9 and TRBJ2-5; D is possibly TRBD2 (5 bases). The CDR3 totals 13 residues. The germline V gene has CDR1 SEHNR and CDR2 FQNEAQ (reference sequence). Deletions cut 2 bases from V and 4 bases from J, with 8 bases between. Written as DNA, the CDR3 is TGTGCCAGCAGCTTAATTGGAGGAGAGACCCAGTACTTC. Translated, it gives CASSLIGGETQYF. Combining the CDR3 with reference TRBV7-9 and TRBJ2-5 gives the whole variable domain DTGVSQNPRHKITKRGQNVTFRCDPISEHNRLYWYRQTLGQGPEFLTYFQNEAQLEKSRLLSDRFSAERPKGSFSTLEIQRTEQGDSAMYLCASSLIGGETQYFGPGTRLLVL.

This clone turned up a few times. The rearrangement uses TRBV19 and TRBJ1-2, with D unresolved. The germline V and J ends were trimmed by 3 bases and 7 bases, with 6 bases remaining between them. From germline, CDR1 is LNHDA and CDR2 SQIVND (reference sequence). This CDR3 is built from 11 residues. For the CDR3, the DNA is TGTGCCAGTAGTATTGGAGTTGGCTACACCTTC. This codes for CASSIGVGYTF.

This clone occurred once. The V gene is TRBV5-1, the J gene TRBJ2-5, with D uncertain. Trimming took off 4 bases at V and 1 base at J, with 2 bases between the two ends. This CDR3 has 11 residues. Germline assignment: CDR1 SGHRS and CDR2 YFSETQ. The CDR3 protein is CASSIQETQYF. The CDR3 DNA reads as TGCGCCAGCAGCATCCAAGAGACCCAGTACTTC.

This chain connects TRBV7-9 to TRBJ2-7; D unclear. Looked up from germline, CDR1 is SEHNR and CDR2 is FQNEAQ (reference sequence). CDR3 length equals 13 residues. Trimming removed 4 bases from V and 5 bases from J, with 12 bases in between. CDR3 DNA: TGTGCCAGCAGCTCCACCGAAGTACACGAGCAGTACTTC. Its protein is CASSSTEVHEQYF.

This rearrangement joins TRBV2 to TRBJ2-6, with a tentative D call TRBD2 (7 bases). Germline V gives CDR1 SNHLY, CDR2 FYNNEI. Trimming removed 5 bases at V and 0 bases at J, with 11 bases between. The CDR3 sequence is 16 residues long. CDR3 in amino acids: CASSRGAHSGANVLTF. The CDR3 coding sequence is TGTGCCAGCAGTCGGGGGGCCCACTCTGGGGCCAACGTCCTGACTTTC.

Remarks on this clone: At one end, the junction sequence differs from germline, possibly due to a read error. The J gene is TRBJ2-7, the V gene TRBV6-6, with TRBD1 matching over 8 bases. The CDR3 is made up of 14 amino acids. The germline gives CDR1 MNHNY, CDR2 SVGAGI (reference sequence). This CDR3 reads CASTYSQGAREQYF. CDR3 bases: TGTGCCAGCACTTACTCCCAGGGGGCGCGTGAGCAGTACTTC.

The gene calls are TRBV27 and TRBJ1-5; 12 bases are a match to TRBD1. The CDR3 is 16 amino acids. Germline V gene lookup returns CDR1 MNHEY and CDR2 SMNVEV (reference sequence). V shed 2 bases and J 7 bases; nucleotides not matched to a gene: 6. CDR3 residues: CASSLRGQGAGQPQHF. CDR3 in DNA: TGTGCCAGCAGTTTACGGGGACAGGGGGCTGGACAGCCCCAGCATTTT.

CDR3 sequence (DNA): TGTGCCAGCAGACGAGGAGGACAGCCCGTGGCTTTCTTT. Encoded protein: CASRRGGQPVAFF. The chain couples TRBV5-6 to TRBJ1-1; possible D gene TRBD1, 6 bases. Germline CDR1 SGHDT, CDR2 YYEEEE. V lost 5 bases to trimming and J lost 11 bases, with 19 bases between them. The CDR3 contains 13 residues.

V usage is TRBV29-1 and J usage is TRBJ2-1; tentatively, D is TRBD1 (6 bases). With 7 bases removed from V and 4 bases from J, the gap between germline ends came to 14 bases. Germline V gives CDR1 SQVTM, CDR2 ANQGSEA. The CDR3 covers 13 residues. CDR3 amino acids: CSAEGHLYNEQFF. The CDR3 coding sequence is TGCAGCGCTGAGGGACACCTATACAATGAGCAGTTCTTC.

The genes are TRBV18 and TRBJ2-5, with D perhaps TRBD1 (5 bases). Looked up from germline, CDR1 is KGHSH and CDR2 is LQKENI. Trimming took off 5 bases at V and 9 bases at J, with 22 bases between the two ends. CDR3 length: 15 residues. In DNA form, the CDR3 reads TGTGCCAGCTCAATAAACACAGGCCCCCGGTCGGCCCAGTACTTC. The encoded protein is CASSINTGPRSAQYF.

V is TRBV30 and J is TRBJ1-5; D is perhaps TRBD1 (5 bases). V lost 7 bases to trimming and J lost 3 bases, with 19 bases between them. The CDR3 is 15 amino acids. CDR1 GTSNPN and CDR2 SVGIG come from the germline V gene (reference sequence). Here the CDR3 reads CASSVRGRANQPQHF. The CDR3 DNA reads TGTGCCTCCAGTGTTCGAGGCAGGGCCAATCAGCCCCAGCATTTT.

The rearrangement links TRBV30 to TRBJ2-5; 10 bases line up with TRBD2. The J call may be mistaken, given a closer DNA end match to TRBJ2-7. CDR1 and CDR2 from the germline V gene are GTSNPN and SVGIG (reference sequence). This CDR3 region has 14 residues. CDR3 coding DNA: TGTGCCTGGAGTGTAGCTAGCGGGAGCCACGAGCAGTACTTC. Protein: CAWSVASGSHEQYF.

The chain carries TRBV7-9 and TRBJ1-4; the match to TRBD1 covers 7 bases. The ends lost 6 bases at V and 10 bases at J; junction bases unmatched: 11. There are 14 residues in the CDR3. Germline values: CDR1 SEHNR, CDR2 FQNEAQ (reference sequence). The CDR3, as DNA: TGTGCCAGCAGAACCGGGACAGCCCGTGGAAAACTGTTTTTT. Its translation is CASRTGTARGKLFF.

The genes are TRBV9 and TRBJ2-3, with TRBD2 matching over 10 bases. The V gene end was trimmed by 0 bases and the J gene end by 8 bases; junction bases not matched to a gene: 9. In germline, CDR1 is SGDLS, CDR2 YYNGEE. The CDR3 is 16 amino acids. In DNA, the CDR3 is TGTGCCAGCAGCGTAGGAGGAGCGGGAGGGTACTCTACGCAGTATTTT. Its translation: CASSVGGAGGYSTQYF.

The chain joins TRBV2 to TRBJ1-1, with TRBD1 matching 7 bases. After removal of 4 bases from V and 1 base from J, the junction contained 15 bases not matched to a gene. CDR1 is SNHLY and CDR2 is FYNNEI in the germline V gene. The CDR3 covers 18 residues. Here the CDR3 reads CASSATWDSFLRNTEAFF. CDR3 nucleotide sequence: TGTGCCAGCAGTGCCACCTGGGACAGCTTTCTCAGGAACACTGAAGCTTTCTTT. Full variable domain (remainder filled in from reference TRBV2 and TRBJ1-1): EPEVTQTPSHQVTQMGQEVILRCVPISNHLYFYWYRQILGQKVEFLVSFYNNEISEKSEIFDDQFSVERPDGSNFTLKIRSTKLEDSAMYFCASSATWDSFLRNTEAFFGQGTRLTVV.

CDR3 DNA: TGTGCCAGCAGTTCGGGCCCCAGCTATGGCTACACCTTC. Translation gives CASSSGPSYGYTF. V is TRBV6-5 and J is TRBJ1-2, with D unclear. V lost 4 bases to trimming and J lost 4 bases, with 10 bases between them. The germline V gene encodes CDR1 MNHEY and CDR2 SVGAGI. This CDR3 spans 13 amino acids.

The rearrangement joins TRBV11-2 to TRBJ1-4, with a weak D call TRBD1 (6 bases). The CDR3 has 15 residues. Germline CDR1 is SGHAT and CDR2 is FQNNGV. V was trimmed by 6 bases and J by 1 base, leaving 12 bases between them. The CDR3 spells CASSRQVQTNEKLFF. CDR3 DNA sequence: TGTGCCAGCAGTCGACAGGTCCAAACTAATGAAAAACTGTTTTTT.

V gene TRBV18 combines with J gene TRBJ2-5; TRBD1 matches 9 bases. The CDR3 loop spans 14 amino acids. Germline CDR1 KGHSH, CDR2 LQKENI. Trimming cost V 3 bases and J 3 bases; bases outside gene matches: 2. CDR3 loop: CASSPRTGEETQYF. In DNA form, the CDR3 reads TGTGCCAGCTCACCGCGGACAGGGGAAGAGACCCAGTACTTC.

This chain uses TRBV5-6 with TRBJ1-6, with D uncertain. The V gene's germline CDR1 is SGHDT and CDR2 YYEEEE. With 2 bases removed from V and 7 bases from J, the gap between germline ends came to 4 bases. This CDR3 region has 12 residues. The CDR3 coding sequence is TGTGCCAGCAGCTTAGGAAATTCACCCCTCCACTTT. Residues: CASSLGNSPLHF.

The chain links TRBV19 to TRBJ2-2; D is unclear. This CDR3 has 16 residues. The germline gives CDR1 LNHDA, CDR2 SQIVND (reference sequence). With 4 bases removed from V and 2 bases from J, the gap between germline ends came to 14 bases. For the CDR3, the DNA is TGTGCCAGTAGTAGAGATGGTGGGTTTAACACCGGGGAGCTGTTTTTT. It translates to CASSRDGGFNTGELFF.

This chain joins TRBV28 and TRBJ2-7, with D possibly matching TRBD2 (5 bases). The ends were cut back, 6 bases at V and 3 bases at J, with 9 bases in the middle. In germline, CDR1 is MDHEN, CDR2 SYDVKM. CDR3 length equals 12 residues. The CDR3 DNA follows: TGTGCCAGCAGCTCACTAGACTACGAGCAGTACTTC. Translating gives CASSSLDYEQYF.